This T cell receptor (beta chain) stems from a study of T-cell reconstitution after alpha-beta-depleted transplantation in children. The ends lost 2 bases at V and 2 bases at J; junction bases unmatched: 6. The CDR3 has 16 amino acids. The germline gives CDR1 MNHEY, CDR2 SVGAGI. Note on this clonotype: The antigen is unknown.

Construction of the TCRbeta library involved unique molecular identifiers. A single record per CDR3 protein comes from TCRdb applying MiXCR to the PCR reads. The table includes around 250,000 distinct CDR3 sequences, about 23% detected once. General study findings and limits: Day-60 TCRbeta diversity that was high in some patients was derived from surviving recipient T cells and thymic progenitors.

This receptor was taken from a girl aged 2 to 9 with Fanconi anemia, due to receive a stem cell transplant. This sequence joins TRBV6-5 and TRBJ2-7, with 10 bases that match TRBD2. The specimen was PBMCs, collected before TCRalphabeta/CD19-depleted stem cell transplant. CDR3 sequence (DNA): TGTGCCAGCAGTTACGCCGGACTAGCGGAAACCTACGAGCAGTACTTC. It yields the protein CASSYAGLAETYEQYF.